Sequencing of this TCR beta chain was carried out in a study of T cells after yellow fever vaccination. General observations from the study: Subsequent booster samples again held most clones from primary vaccination (nearly 98% CD4, roughly 88% CD8).

Of note for this clonotype: What it binds is unknown.

The CDR3 extends over 13 amino acids. V lost 5 bases to trimming and J lost 5 bases, with 12 bases between them. TCRdb processed the 5' RACE reads anew with MiXCR; each CDR3 protein has one entry. The sample has fewer than 450,000 distinct CDR3 sequences, about 4% seen once. The material was PBMCs, obtained 5 days after the yellow fever booster vaccination. V gene TRBV12-3 or TRBV12-4 combines with J gene TRBJ2-5; possibly TRBD1 or TRBD2 for D (6 bases each). This clonotype was obtained from a man between 18 and 29 years old who received the YFV17D yellow fever vaccine. The CDR3 region is CASSIGGRETQYF. CDR3 nucleotides: TGTGCCAGCAGTATCGGGGGCAGGGAGACCCAGTACTTC.